This T cell receptor beta chain was retrieved from a study of response to subunit inactivated influenza vaccine. One entry per CDR3 protein, called by TCRdb with MiXCR from the RT-PCR reads. The sample contains fewer than 750,000 distinct CDR3 sequences, about 15% of which appear only once. Only a few counts were recorded for this clonotype. The CDR3 consists of 16 residues. After removal of 5 bases from V and 10 bases from J, the junction contained 11 bases not matched to a gene. Germline V gene data show CDR1 as LGHDT and CDR2 as YNNKEL (reference sequence). The starting material was PBMCs from blood, obtained 11 to 12 days after vaccination. The TCR was taken from a man in his fifties or sixties who received an inactivated influenza vaccine. The chain recombines TRBV3-1 with TRBJ2-1; 13 bases match TRBD2. The CDR3: CASSTTTSGRAPEQFF. For the CDR3, the DNA is TGTGCCAGCAGCACGACAACTAGCGGGAGGGCCCCGGAGCAGTTCTTC.